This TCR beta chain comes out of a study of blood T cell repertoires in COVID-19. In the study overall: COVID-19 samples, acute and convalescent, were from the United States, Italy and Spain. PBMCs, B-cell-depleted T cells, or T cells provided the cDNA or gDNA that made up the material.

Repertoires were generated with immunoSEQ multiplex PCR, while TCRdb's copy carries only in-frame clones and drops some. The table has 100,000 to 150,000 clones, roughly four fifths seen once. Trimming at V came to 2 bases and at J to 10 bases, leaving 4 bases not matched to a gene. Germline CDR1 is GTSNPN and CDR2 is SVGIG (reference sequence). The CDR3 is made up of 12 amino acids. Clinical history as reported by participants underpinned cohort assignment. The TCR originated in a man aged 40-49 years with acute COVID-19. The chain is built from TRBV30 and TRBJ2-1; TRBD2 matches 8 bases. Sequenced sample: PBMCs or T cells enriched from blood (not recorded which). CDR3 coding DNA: TGTGCCTGGAGTAAACTAGCGGAAGAGCAGTTCTTC. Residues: CAWSKLAEEQFF.